Presented here are 10 T cell receptor beta chains from one specimen sequenced in a study of technical replicates of blood from a handful of donors. Sequencing used immunoSEQ multiplex PCR; TCRdb keeps in-frame clones, though not all of them. Here the sample spans tens of thousands of clones, about 90% being singletons. Sequences were obtained from T cells isolated from PBMCs. The receptor source for this set is a human donor in good health.

The gene calls are TRBV4-1 and TRBJ1-4; unclear D gene. The germline gives CDR1 MGHRA, CDR2 YSYEKL. Trimming left V 1 base short and J 3 bases short, with 9 bases between. The length of the CDR3 is 15 residues. This CDR3 is CASSQGRAPNEKLFF. In DNA form, the CDR3 reads TGCGCCAGCAGCCAAGGGAGGGCTCCTAATGAAAAACTGTTTTTT.

The chain is built from TRBV29-1 and TRBJ1-2; 7 nucleotides match TRBD1. Germline lookup yields CDR1 SQVTM and CDR2 ANQGSEA. V trimming: 7 bases; J trimming: 1 base; junction bases outside the gene matches: 9. The CDR3 has 14 amino acids. The CDR3 nucleotides are TGCAGCGCGAGGACAGGACCAGATAACTATGGCTACACCTTC. It translates to CSARTGPDNYGYTF. The entire variable domain, with the rest obtained from reference TRBV29-1 and TRBJ1-2, is as follows: SAVISQKPSRDICQRGTSLTIQCQVDSQVTMMFWYRQQPGQSLTLIATANQGSEATYESGFVIDKFPISRPNLTFSTLTVSNMSPEDSSIYLCSARTGPDNYGYTFGSGTRLTVV.

The CDR3 is CASRPLAGGLYEQYF. In nucleotides, the CDR3 is TGTGCCAGCAGACCACTAGCGGGAGGTCTCTACGAGCAGTACTTC. The V and J genes are TRBV6-5 and TRBJ2-7; 12 nucleotides match TRBD2. The CDR3 runs to 15 residues. In germline, CDR1 is MNHEY, CDR2 SVGAGI. The junction had 6 bases not matched to a gene; V was cut back by 6 bases and J by 3 bases.

The chain is built from TRBV28 and TRBJ2-3; 13 nucleotides align to TRBD2. Looked up from germline, CDR1 is MDHEN and CDR2 is SYDVKM. This CDR3 has 15 amino acids. J gave up 3 bases and V 4 bases, and 1 base lay outside the gene matches. CDR3 coding DNA: TGTGCCAGCAGTTGGGGACTAGCGGGGACAGATACGCAGTATTTT. Translation: CASSWGLAGTDTQYF.

The chain recombines TRBV29-1 with TRBJ2-3, with D possibly matching TRBD2 (6 bases). The CDR3 has 17 amino acids. The V gene's germline CDR1 is SQVTM and CDR2 ANQGSEA. Trimming stripped 5 bases from V and 4 bases from J, with 25 bases between. In nucleotides, the CDR3 is TGCAGCGTTTTAGGACGGCGACTGGTGGGAGGAGCAGATACGCAGTATTTT. It translates to CSVLGRRLVGGADTQYF.

V gene TRBV4-1 combines with J gene TRBJ2-5, with 8 bases aligning to TRBD2. The V gene end was trimmed by 0 bases and the J gene end by 4 bases; junction bases not matched to a gene: 10. Looked up from germline, CDR1 is MGHRA and CDR2 is YSYEKL. The CDR3 is made up of 17 amino acids. In DNA, the CDR3 is TGCGCCAGCAGCCAAGAGTCGCTCCCGGGAGGGGCAGAGACCCAGTACTTC. As protein: CASSQESLPGGAETQYF.

This clone was observed once. The chain is built from TRBV18 and TRBJ1-2, with D perhaps matching TRBD1 (5 bases). There are 14 residues in the CDR3. In germline, CDR1 is KGHSH, CDR2 LQKENI. Trimming shortened V by 3 bases and J by 1 base, and 9 bases separated the two germline ends. The CDR3 DNA is TGTGCCAGCTCACCCAGGGCCGTTAACTATGGCTACACCTTC. As protein: CASSPRAVNYGYTF.

The chain combines TRBV19 with TRBJ1-2; D is uncertain. The CDR3 extends over 13 amino acids. Germline values: CDR1 LNHDA, CDR2 SQIVND (reference sequence). V was shortened by 5 bases and J by 5 bases, with 12 bases between the two germline ends. CDR3 bases: TGTGCCAGTAGTCCCCAGAAGATATATGGCTACACCTTC. This sequence encodes CASSPQKIYGYTF. The whole variable domain, filled in from reference TRBV19 and TRBJ1-2, reads DGGITQSPKYLFRKEGQNVTLSCEQNLNHDAMYWYRQDPGQGLRLIYYSQIVNDFQKGDIAEGYSVSREKKESFPLTVTSAQKNPTAFYLCASSPQKIYGYTFGSGTRLTVV.

The V call is TRBV2, the J call TRBJ1-1, with TRBD1 identical over 10 bases. Germline CDR1 and CDR2: SNHLY and FYNNEI. The CDR3 consists of 18 residues. V gave up 7 bases and J gave up 4 bases; unmatched junction bases: 18. Here the CDR3 DNA reads TGTGCCAGCAACGGACAGGGGGTTCGACTCCAAGGGGGCACTGAAGCTTTCTTT. This sequence encodes CASNGQGVRLQGGTEAFF.

The chain uses TRBV7-3 and TRBJ2-2; the D is unclear. From germline, CDR1 is SGHTA and CDR2 FQGTGA. This CDR3 region has 13 residues. V was shortened by 1 base and J by 6 bases, with 6 bases between the two germline ends. The CDR3: CASSLNQAGELFF. The CDR3 bases are TGTGCCAGCAGCTTAAACCAGGCCGGGGAGCTGTTTTTT. Looking up the rest from reference TRBV7-3 and TRBJ2-2 gives the full variable domain: GAGVSQTPSNKVTEKGKYVELRCDPISGHTALYWYRQSLGQGPEFLIYFQGTGAADDSGLPNDRFFAVRPEGSVSTLKIQRTERGDSAVYLCASSLNQAGELFFGEGSRLTVL.